This TCR beta chain emerged from a study of identical twins (dated by TCRdb to the mid-2010s). For the wider study: The study deep-sequenced TCR alpha and beta repertoires from monozygotic twins, unrelated adults of various ages and cord blood to test whether fetal clonotypes persist. Replicate twin experiments were performed at different times using different library preparation protocols to rule out contamination.

Only healthy Caucasian donors were included. The twin cohort comprised three pairs of female monozygotic twins, all aged roughly 18 to 29 years. Positive isolation kits from Invitrogen were used to isolate the CD4+ and CD8+ T cell populations. The library was generated by 5' RACE. Data came from an Illumina HiSeq 2000. Template switching added a universal primer binding site, and the final cDNA carried a unique molecular identifier that allowed TCR cDNA molecules to be counted accurately. First-strand cDNA for TCR alpha and beta chains was synthesized from specific primers in the conserved constant-segment region. To control for contamination, every cDNA library carried two barcodes: a SMART-Mk sample barcode plus Illumina barcodes. Two successive PCR steps introduced TruSeq adapter sequences along with Illumina sample barcodes. Sequencing of the TCR alpha and beta cDNA libraries was done on the Illumina HiSeq platform using custom primers. Concerning the study's data processing: MiGEC was used to process raw reads and extract unique molecular identifiers, and MiXCR was used to find CDR3 positions. For each individual, recombination models were inferred using an EM algorithm with the repgenHMM and IGoR tools. Shared clonotypes were analyzed with the tcR package in R, and sharing was normalized by the product of cloneset sizes. To study raw recombination without the effects of thymic and clonal selection, out-of-frame nonproductive sequences were analyzed. TCRdb reran the public reads through fastp at Q25 and MiXCR, keeping productive beta chains. Duplicate CDR3 protein sequences are folded into a single record with the most common DNA and genes. For this entry, the V and J calls and clone size follow TCRdb and not the study's own pipeline. For this sample there are some 500,000 distinct CDR3 sequences; around 15% appear just once. About 0.94% of the sample comes from the top ten.

From its cysteine to its phenylalanine, the CDR3 spans 15 amino acids. Here the CDR3 DNA is all that survives: 45 bases in frame from base 1. The germline V gene sets CDR1 to SGHRS and CDR2 to YFSETQ. At the junction V is shortened by 3 bases and J by 4 bases; bases outside the gene matches: 5. Paper-wide results and their limitations: A weaker excess of twin sharing was found in beta out-of-frame sequences because the signal-to-noise ratio was lowered by fewer shared sequences. Because the same donors could not be followed over many years, the conclusions depended on cross-sectional statistical analysis. Compared with coincidental sharing between unrelated individuals, out-of-frame TCR alpha sequences shared between twins showed an excess of sequences with low generation probability. Zero-insertion analyses could be partly confounded by invariant T cells such as MAIT and iNKT, although diverse VJ usage argued against such confounding for most clonotypes. Out-of-frame TCR alpha sharing in monozygotic twins was systematically underestimated by recombination models, whereas sharing between unrelated individuals was in agreement with the recombination models. Fewer insertions were carried by abundant cord blood beta clonotypes; a weaker similar trend was observed in young adult naive repertoires, while no such trend was observed in memory repertoires.

Regarding this clonotype: The clone's antigen remains unknown. No base qualities exist here, and no much larger clone lies one base off it.

This same sample was also part of a study on yellow fever vaccine responses in identical twins. As the second paper documents: According to the authors, in identical twins the way T cells responded to vaccination appeared partly convergent and partly personalized. In identical twins, the study followed T cell clones that responded to the vaccine with precision.

This TCR derives from a woman aged 18-29 years in good health. Sequencing used CD4+ T cells sorted from blood. Here the chain combines TRBV5-1 and TRBJ2-5; TRBD1 aligns with 11 central bases. The DNA reads TGCGCCAGCAGCTCAACCGGGACAGGGGGAGAGACCCAGTACTTC. Its translation is CASSSTGTGGETQYF.